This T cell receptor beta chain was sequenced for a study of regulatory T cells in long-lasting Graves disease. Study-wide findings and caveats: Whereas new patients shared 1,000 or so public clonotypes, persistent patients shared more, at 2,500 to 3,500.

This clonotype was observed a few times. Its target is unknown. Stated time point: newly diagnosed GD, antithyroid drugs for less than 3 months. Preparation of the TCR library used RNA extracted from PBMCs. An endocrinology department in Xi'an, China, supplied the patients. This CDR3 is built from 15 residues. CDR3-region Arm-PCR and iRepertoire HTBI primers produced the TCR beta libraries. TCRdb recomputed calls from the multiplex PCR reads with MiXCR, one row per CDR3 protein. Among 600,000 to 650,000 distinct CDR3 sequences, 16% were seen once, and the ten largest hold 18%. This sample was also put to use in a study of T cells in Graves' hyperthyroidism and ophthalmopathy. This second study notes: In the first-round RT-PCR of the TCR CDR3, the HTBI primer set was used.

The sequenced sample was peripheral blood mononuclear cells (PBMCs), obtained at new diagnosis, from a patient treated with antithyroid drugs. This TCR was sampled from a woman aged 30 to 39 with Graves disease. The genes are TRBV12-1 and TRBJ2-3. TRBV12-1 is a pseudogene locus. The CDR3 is CASSFAPIFTDTQYF. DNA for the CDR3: TGTGCCAGCAGCTTTGCCCCCATCTTCACAGATACGCAGTATTTT.